This TCR beta chain was sequenced in a study of OX40 agonist ivuxolimab in advanced cancers. For the study at large: Patients got intravenous ivuxolimab at 0.01 to 10 mg/kg every 2 weeks.

The assay was immunoSEQ multiplex PCR, and TCRdb's table has in-frame clones only and misses some. Of more than 75,000 clones in the sample, over 75% were seen once. Regarding the study as a whole: Normalized T-cell clonal expansion was also low in some nonresponders. There was clonal expansion of CD4+ and CD8+ blood T cells by week 6 at 0.1 to 3.0 mg/kg.

About this clone itself: Its antigen is as yet unknown.

The CDR3 length is 11 residues. Between the trimmed V and J ends, which lost 6 bases and 11 bases, there was a span of 12 bases. From germline, CDR1 is SGHTA and CDR2 FQGNSA. This material consisted of CD4+ or CD8+ T cells sorted from blood, taken in a trial of the OX40 agonist ivuxolimab. This chain uses TRBV7-2 with TRBJ2-3, with D possibly matching TRBD1 (5 bases). The receptor's source is an adult with an advanced solid tumor such as melanoma, head and neck, liver or kidney cancer. The CDR3 DNA is TGTGCCAGCAGTCAAGGGGTGGAGCAGTATTTT. Amino acids: CASSQGVEQYF.